This passage covers 30 T cell receptor beta chains from one sample sequenced in a study of identical twins. TCRdb analysed the 5' RACE reads with MiXCR anew, one entry per CDR3 protein. The sample has under 300,000 distinct CDR3 sequences, about 9% seen once. This same sample was also taken into another study, of yellow fever vaccine responses in identical twins.

Specimen: CD8+ T cells sorted from blood. These receptors were taken from a woman between 18 and 29 years old in good health.

The sample holds many counts of this clonotype. V is TRBV7-9 and J is TRBJ2-1; 7 positions agree with TRBD2. V lost 3 bases, J lost 7 bases, and 12 bases stayed unmatched. In germline, CDR1 is SEHNR, CDR2 FQNEAQ (reference sequence). This CDR3 contains 16 residues. This CDR3 is CASSLEPGTTNNEQFF. The CDR3 DNA reads as TGTGCCAGCAGCTTGGAACCCGGGACTACCAATAATGAGCAGTTCTTC.

This clonotype has more than one count but fewer than ten. CDR3 coding DNA: TGTGCCAGCAGTTCCTTCGAGGGGGTGAACACTGAAGCTTTCTTT. It specifies CASSSFEGVNTEAFF. The chain recombines TRBV27 with TRBJ1-1, with D possibly being TRBD1 (6 bases). Per the germline V gene, CDR1 is MNHEY and CDR2 is SMNVEV (reference sequence). This CDR3 has 15 amino acids. Trimming pared 4 bases from V and 0 bases from J, leaving 12 bases between.

V usage is TRBV6-2 or TRBV6-3 and J usage is TRBJ2-5; 13 bases line up with TRBD2. The CDR3 contains 20 residues. J lost 5 bases, V lost 0 bases, and 15 bases had no gene match. Per germline, CDR1 MNHEY and CDR2 SVGEGT. The CDR3 coding sequence is TGTGCCAGCAGTTACTCGAGGACTAGCGGGAGTGCGAGTGGTTGGGAGACCCAGTACTTC. Its protein product is CASSYSRTSGSASGWETQYF.

This clonotype occurred a few times. The V gene is TRBV11-2, the J gene TRBJ2-5; D tentatively reads TRBD1 or TRBD2 (7 bases each). The germline V gene has CDR1 SGHAT and CDR2 FQNNGV. Deletions cut 5 bases from V and 5 bases from J, with 18 bases between. The CDR3 is made up of 15 amino acids. The DNA for the CDR3 is TGTGCCAGCAGCAACCAGGGGGGGCTAGGGGAGACCCAGTACTTC. Translated, it gives CASSNQGGLGETQYF.

This clonotype was detected a few times. The rearrangement uses TRBV13 and TRBJ2-7; TRBD2 agrees at 8 bases. CDR3 length equals 15 residues. Germline V gives CDR1 PRHDT, CDR2 FYEKMQ (reference sequence). V shed 0 bases and J 5 bases; nucleotides not matched to a gene: 6. The chain's CDR3 is CASSLGSLAGNEQYF. CDR3 nucleotides: TGTGCCAGCAGCTTAGGAAGCTTAGCGGGGAACGAGCAGTACTTC. The variable domain in full, completed from reference TRBV13 and TRBJ2-7, reads AAGVIQSPRHLIKEKRETATLKCYPIPRHDTVYWYQQGPGQDPQFLISFYEKMQSDKGSIPDRFSAQQFSDYHSELNMSSLELGDSALYFCASSLGSLAGNEQYFGPGTRLTVT.

This clonotype appeared a few times. The chain combines TRBV28 with TRBJ1-5, with D maybe TRBD1 (6 bases). This CDR3 spans 14 amino acids. V shed 1 base and J shed 5 bases, with 9 bases lying between them. The germline CDR1 and CDR2 sequences are MDHEN and SYDVKM. CDR3 bases: TGTGCCAGCAGTTTATTCAGGGGACATCAGCCCCAGCATTTT. This codes for CASSLFRGHQPQHF. Using reference TRBV28 and TRBJ1-5 for the parts outside the CDR3, the full variable domain is DVKVTQSSRYLVKRTGEKVFLECVQDMDHENMFWYRQDPGLGLRLIYFSYDVKMKEKGDIPEGYSVSREKKERFSLILESASTNQTSMYLCASSLFRGHQPQHFGDGTRLSIL.

This clonotype was observed at least ten times. The chain carries TRBV12-3 or TRBV12-4 and TRBJ2-2; TRBD1 is a possible D gene (6 bases). The CDR3 loop spans 15 amino acids. The V end lost 8 bases, the J end lost 1 base, and 14 bases lay between the germline ends. The CDR3 DNA reads TGTGCCAGCGGTAGGACGACAGGGAACACCGGGGAGCTGTTTTTT. Residues: CASGRTTGNTGELFF.

Note on this clonotype: A much larger clone differs from this one at a single base, so this may be a read error. The V and J genes are TRBV5-1 and TRBJ2-7, with a weak D call TRBD1 (6 bases). Germline assignment: CDR1 SGHRS and CDR2 YFSETQ. V was trimmed by 4 bases and J by 1 base, leaving 15 bases between them. CDR3 length: 15 amino acids. CDR3 DNA: TGCGCCAGCAGCCGATCGGACAGACTTTCCTACGAGCAGTACTTC. Its translation: CASSRSDRLSYEQYF. Full variable domain (missing parts from reference TRBV5-1 and TRBJ2-7): KAGVTQTPRYLIKTRGQQVTLSCSPISGHRSVSWYQQTPGQGLQFLFEYFSETQRNKGNFPGRFSGRQFSNSRSEMNVSTLELGDSALYLCASSRSDRLSYEQYFGPGTRLTVT.

The chain couples TRBV3-1 to TRBJ2-2, with 10 positions matching TRBD2. Germline-derived CDR1 and CDR2 are LGHDT and YNNKEL (reference sequence). Trimming cost V 0 bases and J 2 bases; bases outside gene matches: 6. This CDR3 is built from 18 residues. CDR3: CASSQDWTSGTNTGELFF. The DNA of the CDR3 is TGTGCCAGCAGCCAAGATTGGACTAGCGGAACCAACACCGGGGAGCTGTTTTTT.

The J gene is TRBJ2-1, the V gene TRBV15; TRBD2 agrees at 8 bases. After removal of 0 bases from V and 6 bases from J, the junction contained 4 bases not matched to a gene. CDR1 is LNHNV, CDR2 YYDKDF, per germline (reference sequence). This CDR3 region has 15 residues. The DNA for the CDR3 is TGTGCCACCAGCAGAGAGACTAGCGCTCTCAATGAGCAGTTCTTC. This sequence encodes CATSRETSALNEQFF.

The chain joins TRBV2 to TRBJ2-7; 7 positions match TRBD1. Per germline, CDR1 SNHLY and CDR2 FYNNEI. J lost 6 bases, V lost 7 bases, and 6 bases had no gene match. The CDR3 is 12 residues long. CDR3 sequence reads: CASTDDRVEQYF. In DNA form, the CDR3 reads TGTGCCAGCACTGACGACAGGGTCGAGCAGTACTTC.

This clonotype came up many times. The CDR3 spells CASSPGAGGLEEQYF. The CDR3, as DNA: TGTGCCAGCAGCCCAGGGGCTGGGGGATTGGAGGAGCAGTACTTC. This chain connects TRBV9 to TRBJ2-7, with D tentatively TRBD1 (6 bases). V was clipped by 4 bases and J by 7 bases, with 21 bases between them. The CDR3 sequence is 15 residues long. Germline-derived CDR1 and CDR2 are SGDLS and YYNGEE.

This clonotype was picked up many times. This chain joins TRBV28 and TRBJ2-6; D unclear. The CDR3 has 16 amino acids. Trimming left V 5 bases short and J 0 bases short, with 11 bases between. CDR1 MDHEN and CDR2 SYDVKM come from the germline V gene. The CDR3, as DNA: TGTGCCAGCAGTCCTACCCTTGTCTCTGGGGCCAACGTCCTGACTTTC. Translated: CASSPTLVSGANVLTF.

This clonotype has at least ten counts. The CDR3 is CASSKLAGAYEQYF. The CDR3 coding sequence is TGTGCCAGCAGCAAGTTAGCGGGGGCCTACGAGCAGTACTTC. The V call is TRBV7-3, the J call TRBJ2-7, with 9 bases lining up with TRBD2. The J segment lost 2 bases and the V segment lost 5 bases, leaving 4 bases of the junction unmatched. From germline, CDR1 is SGHTA and CDR2 FQGTGA. This CDR3 contains 14 residues.

This clonotype occurred a few times. The chain carries TRBV20-1 and TRBJ2-2; no reliable D call. CDR1 DFQATT and CDR2 SNEGSKA come from the germline V gene (reference sequence). Between the trimmed V and J ends, which lost 3 bases and 7 bases, there was a span of 12 bases. The CDR3 consists of 13 residues. CDR3 nucleotide sequence: TGCAGTGCTAGGCCCAGGCTCAGCGGGGAGCTGTTTTTT. This gives the protein CSARPRLSGELFF.

This clonotype was seen repeatedly, ten times or more. The rearrangement uses TRBV27 and TRBJ2-1; D tentatively reads TRBD1 or TRBD2 (5 bases each). Germline CDR1 is MNHEY and CDR2 is SMNVEV (reference sequence). The CDR3 runs 12 residues. V lost 5 bases to trimming and J lost 7 bases, with 9 bases between them. The CDR3 protein is CASSPWGNEQFF. The CDR3 nucleotides are TGTGCCAGCAGTCCCTGGGGGAATGAGCAGTTCTTC.

There are a few counts of this clonotype. This rearrangement joins TRBV12-3 or TRBV12-4 to TRBJ2-1, with unresolved D. V lost 7 bases and J lost 4, with 5 bases in between. The CDR3 has 11 amino acids. The CDR3 sequence is CASTHYNEQFF. DNA for the CDR3: TGTGCCAGCACCCATTACAATGAGCAGTTCTTC.

The chain joins TRBV4-1 to TRBJ2-7; no firm D call. The V end was cut by 1 base, the J end by 4 bases, with 8 bases between. CDR3 size: 13 residues. Germline loops: CDR1 MGHRA, CDR2 YSYEKL. DNA of the CDR3: TGCGCCAGCAGCCAAGTAGAGCATTACGAGCAGTACTTC. This translates into CASSQVEHYEQYF.

In this sample, this clonotype turned up a few times. The chain carries TRBV28 and TRBJ1-4, with D uncertain. This CDR3 has 13 amino acids. CDR1 MDHEN and CDR2 SYDVKM come from the germline V gene. V was shortened by 3 bases and J by 6 bases, with 8 bases between the two germline ends. CDR3 DNA sequence: TGTGCCAGCAGTTTCTGCATTTATGAAAAACTGTTTTTT. Encoded protein: CASSFCIYEKLFF.

This clonotype was detected a few times. The rearrangement links TRBV4-1 to TRBJ2-7, with D maybe TRBD1 (6 bases). Germline CDR1 MGHRA, CDR2 YSYEKL. Trimming shortened V by 1 base and J by 2 bases, and 12 bases separated the two germline ends. The CDR3 contains 15 residues. The DNA of the CDR3 is TGCGCCAGCAGCCAAGGGACAGCCCAAACCTACGAGCAGTACTTC. As protein: CASSQGTAQTYEQYF.

The sample holds a few counts of this clonotype. The DNA of the CDR3 is TGTGCCAGCAGCCAAGACGGCGAGGGTACGCAGTATTTT. Translated: CASSQDGEGTQYF. The gene calls are TRBV3-1 and TRBJ2-3; D might be TRBD2 (5 bases). V was trimmed by 0 bases and J by 8 bases, leaving 9 bases between them. The CDR3 length is 13 residues. CDR1 and CDR2 from the germline V gene are LGHDT and YNNKEL (reference sequence).

The rearrangement links TRBV12-3 or TRBV12-4 to TRBJ2-7, with a weak D call TRBD1 (6 bases). V lost 2 bases and J lost 5, with 7 bases in between. There are 12 residues in the CDR3. In DNA, the CDR3 is TGTGCCAGCAGTTTATGGGGGCACGAGCAGTACTTC. Translating gives CASSLWGHEQYF.

As DNA, the CDR3 is TGTGCCAGCAGTTTGAAGACCCAGTACTTC. Translation gives CASSLKTQYF. The chain combines TRBV12-3 or TRBV12-4 with TRBJ2-5; D not certain. V was trimmed by 3 bases and J by 6 bases, leaving 2 bases between them. The CDR3 is 10 residues long.

The V gene is TRBV7-9, the J gene TRBJ1-1, with a weak D call TRBD1 (6 bases). CDR3 length equals 12 residues. Trimming left V 5 bases short and J 6 bases short, with 10 bases between. Germline lookup yields CDR1 SEHNR and CDR2 FQNEAQ (reference sequence). The CDR3 bases are TGTGCCAGCAGCGCAGGGGTACCTGAAGCTTTCTTT. Encoded protein: CASSAGVPEAFF. Complete variable domain (other parts from reference TRBV7-9 and TRBJ1-1): DTGVSQNPRHKITKRGQNVTFRCDPISEHNRLYWYRQTLGQGPEFLTYFQNEAQLEKSRLLSDRFSAERPKGSFSTLEIQRTEQGDSAMYLCASSAGVPEAFFGQGTRLTVV.

The rearrangement joins TRBV6-2 or TRBV6-3 to TRBJ2-1, with D tentatively TRBD1 (6 bases). Trimming left V 8 bases short and J 4 bases short, with 15 bases between. Germline V gene lookup returns CDR1 MNHEY and CDR2 SVGEGT. The CDR3 is made up of 14 amino acids. The CDR3 protein is CASHPRDTYNEQFF. CDR3 nucleotides: TGTGCCAGCCACCCCCGGGACACATACAATGAGCAGTTCTTC.

This clonotype has at least ten counts. The chain combines TRBV7-2 with TRBJ2-4, with 9 positions matching TRBD1. The CDR3 covers 17 residues. Germline values: CDR1 SGHTA, CDR2 FQGNSA. With V trimmed by 3 bases and J by 2 bases, 8 bases remained unmatched. The CDR3 region has the DNA TGTGCCAGCAGCTTGGGCAGGACAGGGGATCCCAAAAACATTCAGTACTTC. As protein: CASSLGRTGDPKNIQYF.

Regarding this clonotype: A read error may produce the germline difference seen at one junction end. V is TRBV7-7 and J is TRBJ2-5, with D possibly TRBD2 on 5 matching bases. Germline V gives CDR1 SSHAT, CDR2 FNYEAQ (reference sequence). This CDR3 contains 13 residues. The CDR3 sequence: CASSAREQETQYF. The DNA for the CDR3 is TGTGCTAGCAGCGCAAGGGAGCAAGAGACCCAGTACTTC.

Points on this clonotype: A much larger clone sits a single nucleotide away, making a read error possible. This chain uses TRBV7-9 with TRBJ2-3; the match to TRBD2 covers 15 bases. Germline CDR1 reads SEHNR; CDR2 reads FQNEAQ (reference sequence). After removal of 5 bases from V and 1 base from J, the junction contained 4 bases not matched to a gene. The CDR3 is 17 amino acids. Here the CDR3 reads CASSRRTSGGGTDTQYF. Written as DNA, the CDR3 is TGTGCCAGCAGCCGCCGGACTAGCGGGGGGGGCACAGATACGCAGTATTTT. Full variable domain (rest looked up from reference TRBV7-9 and TRBJ2-3): DTGVSQNPRHKITKRGQNVTFRCDPISEHNRLYWYRQTLGQGPEFLTYFQNEAQLEKSRLLSDRFSAERPKGSFSTLEIQRTEQGDSAMYLCASSRRTSGGGTDTQYFGPGTRLTVL.

This clonotype was observed a few times. This chain joins TRBV20-1 and TRBJ2-3, with D tentatively TRBD1 or TRBD2 (6 bases each). Germline V gives CDR1 DFQATT, CDR2 SNEGSKA (reference sequence). V was shortened by 6 bases and J by 7 bases, with 20 bases between the two germline ends. The length of the CDR3 is 14 residues. The CDR3 here is CSANNRARGYTQYF. Here the CDR3 DNA reads TGCAGTGCCAACAACAGGGCGCGGGGATATACGCAGTATTTT.

This clonotype was seen only a few times. Here the CDR3 reads CASSLKPGLANEQFF. Here the CDR3 DNA reads TGTGCCAGCAGCTTGAAACCGGGACTAGCGAATGAGCAGTTCTTC. V and J are TRBV7-4 and TRBJ2-1, with 10 bases fitting TRBD2. J gave up 7 bases and V 3 bases, and 6 bases lay outside the gene matches. Germline CDR1 and CDR2: SGHVT and SQSDAQ. CDR3 length: 15 residues.